What follows are 18 T cell receptor beta chains derived from one specimen sequenced in a study of T cells after yellow fever vaccination. TCRdb itself ran the 5' RACE reads through MiXCR, one entry per CDR3 protein. The table records approximately 330,000 distinct CDR3 sequences, under 15% of them present only once. The sample here was CD4+ T cells sorted from PBMCs, taken 15 days after the yellow fever booster vaccination. Receptors originate from a man aged 18 to 29 who received the YFV17D yellow fever vaccine.

This sequence joins TRBV18 and TRBJ1-2; D unclear. CDR3 size: 14 residues. V shed 3 bases and J shed 4 bases, with 12 bases lying between them. Germline V gives CDR1 KGHSH, CDR2 LQKENI. CDR3 bases: TGTGCCAGCTCACCCATGGGAGAGGGCTATGGCTACACCTTC. Translation gives CASSPMGEGYGYTF.

This clonotype was seen a handful of times. The chain couples TRBV7-9 to TRBJ1-2; TRBD1 aligns across 8 bases. J was trimmed by 4 bases and V by 3 bases; bases with no gene match: 7. Looked up from germline, CDR1 is SEHNR and CDR2 is FQNEAQ (reference sequence). This CDR3 is built from 15 residues. The CDR3 DNA sequence: TGTGCCAGCAGCTTTCAGGGGGCGCGGGTCTATGGCTACACCTTC. Translating it yields CASSFQGARVYGYTF.

The chain uses TRBV4-3 and TRBJ2-1, with 7 bases fitting TRBD2. Germline CDR1 LGHNA, CDR2 YSLEER. The CDR3 consists of 15 residues. The junction had 8 bases not matched to a gene; V was cut back by 3 bases and J by 6 bases. In DNA, the CDR3 is TGCGCCAGCAGCCACAGAGGGGAGGGTCTCAATGAGCAGTTCTTC. It yields the protein CASSHRGEGLNEQFF.

V is TRBV25-1 and J is TRBJ1-1; possible D gene TRBD1, 6 bases. This CDR3 comprises 13 residues. V shed 3 bases and J shed 5 bases, with 10 bases lying between them. In germline, CDR1 is MGHDK, CDR2 SYGVNS. Written as DNA, the CDR3 is TGTGCCAGCAGTGAGGGGGCGGGAACTGAAGCTTTCTTT. Residues: CASSEGAGTEAFF.

In its sample, this clonotype was seen a few times. This rearrangement joins TRBV28 to TRBJ1-5, with D unclear. Germline loops: CDR1 MDHEN, CDR2 SYDVKM. This CDR3 has 12 amino acids. Trimming took off 6 bases at V and 5 bases at J, with 8 bases between the two ends. CDR3 bases: TGTGCCAGCAGCTTACAGCATCAGCCCCAGCATTTT. Translated, it gives CASSLQHQPQHF.

This clonotype was seen a few times. The rearrangement uses TRBV7-2 and TRBJ2-6; 9 nucleotides align to TRBD1. J gave up 4 bases and V 5 bases, and 6 bases lay outside the gene matches. CDR1 is SGHTA, CDR2 FQGNSA, per germline. This CDR3 contains 16 residues. The CDR3 protein is CASSQQGASGANVLTF. The DNA for the CDR3 is TGTGCCAGCAGCCAACAGGGGGCGAGCGGGGCCAACGTCCTGACTTTC.

The V and J genes are TRBV5-1 and TRBJ2-7; D is uncertain. Trimming shortened V by 0 bases and J by 3 bases, and 13 bases separated the two germline ends. Germline V lookup: CDR1 SGHRS, CDR2 YFSETQ. This CDR3 is built from 15 residues. The CDR3 coding sequence is TGCGCCAGCAGCTTGGAAGTCAGCCCTCTCTACGAGCAGTACTTC. It yields the protein CASSLEVSPLYEQYF. Supplemented by reference TRBV5-1 and TRBJ2-7, the full variable domain reads KAGVTQTPRYLIKTRGQQVTLSCSPISGHRSVSWYQQTPGQGLQFLFEYFSETQRNKGNFPGRFSGRQFSNSRSEMNVSTLELGDSALYLCASSLEVSPLYEQYFGPGTRLTVT.

This chain connects TRBV20-1 to TRBJ2-7; 9 bases are shared with TRBD2. In germline, CDR1 is DFQATT, CDR2 SNEGSKA (reference sequence). The CDR3 covers 15 residues. Germline trimming cut 6 bases from V and 7 bases from J; bases unmatched to any gene: 16. CDR3 nucleotides: TGCAGTGCAGTAGGCGGAGCGGGGGGAGTGAGAGAGCAGTACTTC. Its translation: CSAVGGAGGVREQYF.

This clonotype was counted between two and nine times. In nucleotides, the CDR3 is TGTGCCAGCAGCTTAACCCAGGGGAGAGCTTTCTTT. It is translated as CASSLTQGRAFF. This chain connects TRBV7-2 to TRBJ1-1; tentative D call: TRBD1 (6 bases). The germline gives CDR1 SGHTA, CDR2 FQGNSA. This CDR3 is 12 amino acids long. Deletions cut 2 bases from V and 10 bases from J, with 11 bases between.

This clonotype turned up a few times. V is TRBV12-3 or TRBV12-4 and J is TRBJ1-3; D is uncertain. Trimming pared 6 bases from V and 3 bases from J, leaving 9 bases between. The CDR3 is 13 residues long. The CDR3 DNA sequence: TGTGCCAGCAGCTCTGACATTGGAAACACCATATATTTT. This gives the protein CASSSDIGNTIYF.

The chain recombines TRBV2 with TRBJ2-5; 7 bases are a match to TRBD1. Trimming took 5 bases from V and 5 from J; bases not matched to a gene: 8. This CDR3 has 14 residues. Germline V CDR1 and CDR2: SNHLY, FYNNEI. DNA of the CDR3: TGTGCCAGCAGTCAGCGAGCACAGGGGGAGACCCAGTACTTC. It codes for CASSQRAQGETQYF.

The chain links TRBV20-1 to TRBJ1-1; maybe TRBD1 (5 bases). The V and J ends lost 2 bases and 4 bases respectively, with 14 bases between them. The germline V gene encodes CDR1 DFQATT and CDR2 SNEGSKA (reference sequence). CDR3 length equals 14 residues. The CDR3 DNA is TGCAGTGCTAGATCTCGGGTCACAGGCACTGAAGCTTTCTTT. This sequence encodes CSARSRVTGTEAFF.

This clonotype came up many times. The CDR3 DNA sequence: TGCGCCAGCAGCACGGGTAGCGGGGAAGAGACCCAGTACTTC. Translating gives CASSTGSGEETQYF. The chain combines TRBV4-1 with TRBJ2-5, with 8 bases identical to TRBD2. The V segment lost 5 bases and the J segment 3 bases; nucleotides outside the gene matches: 5. Germline values: CDR1 MGHRA, CDR2 YSYEKL. The length of the CDR3 is 14 residues.

This clonotype has a handful of counts. The chain combines TRBV7-2 with TRBJ2-5; weak D call: TRBD2 (6 bases). Per germline, CDR1 SGHTA and CDR2 FQGNSA. V dropped 5 bases and J dropped 5 bases, with 15 bases sitting between them. The CDR3 spans 14 residues. The CDR3 here is CASSRNSGEETQYF. In DNA, the CDR3 is TGTGCCAGCAGCCGGAACTCGGGGGAGGAGACCCAGTACTTC.

This clonotype occurred a few times. V gene TRBV6-2 or TRBV6-3 combines with J gene TRBJ2-5; no definite D call. V lost 1 base to trimming and J lost 3 bases, with 3 bases between them. The CDR3 extends over 12 amino acids. Germline CDR1 is MNHEY and CDR2 is SVGEGT. CDR3 DNA sequence: TGTGCCAGCAGTTACTTTAAAGAGACCCAGTACTTC. It yields the protein CASSYFKETQYF.

This clonotype was observed at least ten times. The rearrangement joins TRBV6-5 to TRBJ1-2; 8 nucleotides agree with TRBD1. Looked up from germline, CDR1 is MNHEY and CDR2 is SVGAGI. CDR3 length: 16 amino acids. V gave up 6 bases and J gave up 0 bases; unmatched junction bases: 9. CDR3 in amino acids: CASRTIAGGTNYGYTF. The CDR3 DNA follows: TGTGCCAGCAGGACTATCGCAGGGGGCACTAACTATGGCTACACCTTC.

This chain joins TRBV15 and TRBJ2-1, with TRBD2 matching over 11 bases. V was clipped by 0 bases and J by 13 bases; unmatched bases: 11. The CDR3 is 16 amino acids. Germline values: CDR1 LNHNV, CDR2 YYDKDF (reference sequence). CDR3 nucleotide sequence: TGTGCCACCAGCAGAGATCCCTATACTAGCGGGGGCCCTCAGTTCTTC. Protein: CATSRDPYTSGGPQFF.

A few counts support this clonotype. The chain has TRBV2 and TRBJ2-5; D tentatively reads TRBD1 or TRBD2 (7 bases each). Per the germline V gene, CDR1 is SNHLY and CDR2 is FYNNEI. The CDR3 has 14 amino acids. V lost 10 bases and J lost 5, with 20 bases in between. The CDR3, as DNA: TGTGCCACCAGGGGGGGACGGTCAGCGGAGACCCAGTACTTC. Protein product: CATRGGRSAETQYF.